This T cell receptor beta chain was obtained from a study of blood T cell repertoires in COVID-19 (dated by TCRdb to about 2020). Looking at the study overall: Samples covering the acute and convalescent phases of COVID-19 were provided by collaborators in the United States, Italy and Spain. A de-identified subject ID, COVID-19 status, age in years and sex were almost always included in the sample metadata. The prospective study material was composed of cDNA or gDNA derived from T cells, B-cell-depleted T cells, or PBMCs. Deeply sampled blood TCRbeta repertoires from subjects exposed to, actively infected with, or recovered from COVID-19 were included in the dataset. The samples were drawn from the first 160 participants of the ongoing ImmuneRACE study and from roughly 1,300 subjects provided by 6 global collaborators. A freely available public database, intended as a resource for researchers studying the immune response to SARS-CoV-2, is where the repertoires were released. Where available, HLA class I and class II types were taken from metadata supplied by the sample provider and were not determined by assay-based typing.

As for this clone: No antigen is known for it. Within one base of it there is no much larger clone, and no base qualities were kept.

CDR1 and CDR2, looked up from the germline V gene, are SGHDT and YYEEEE. Trimming takes 1 base from V and 1 base from J, and the germline ends sit 9 bases apart. The cysteine opens and the phenylalanine closes a CDR3 of 15 amino acids. Here the CDR3 DNA is all that survives: 45 bases in frame from base 1. TCRbeta CDR3 regions were amplified from genomic DNA using the immunoSEQ Assay, a bias-controlled multiplex PCR. In the authors' own workflow: The number of nucleated cells in each sample was estimated from the amplification of reference gene primers within the assay. Sequence reads were collapsed and filtered to measure the absolute abundance of every unique TCRbeta CDR3 rearrangement. For each sample, productive Simpson clonality was calculated as the square root of Simpson's diversity index across productive rearrangements. TCRdb obtained this table from immuneACCESS and retained in-frame rearrangements with V and J assigned. These tables miss some clones; where compared with another copy, unresolved V genes account for less than half of the shortfall, and the remainder is unexplained. V, J and clone size were drawn from that table, and D and trimming were deduced from the DNA. The sample table records some 250,000 clones; around 89% of these occur just once. 8.8% of the sample goes to the ten largest clones.

Participants in the prospective study were enrolled through a virtual design, were aged roughly 18 to 100 years, and lived in fewer than 30 United States geographic areas. To assign participants to cohorts, the prospective study relied on clinical history that participants themselves reported in a screening survey and a study questionnaire. ImmuneRACE Cohort 3 recovered participants were defined by two consecutive negative NP/OP PCR tests, healthcare professional clearance, or symptom resolution. In the prospective study, mobile phlebotomists collected whole blood, serum and a nasopharyngeal or oropharyngeal swab from each participant. Participants in the prospective study had the option to provide additional blood draws and questionnaires over a roughly two-month period. Prospective study blood samples were shipped either frozen or at room temperature before DNA extraction. General study outcomes and caveats: Clinical and demographic metadata were provided uncurated, with the amount varying by source and participant.

This TCR was recovered from a man in his forties who had recovered from COVID-19. The sample was PBMCs or T cells enriched from blood (not recorded which). The chain is made from TRBV5-6 and TRBJ1-5, with no reliable assignment of the D segment. The CDR3 protein sequence reads: CASSLSGSSNQPQHF. The sequenced DNA is TGTGCCAGCAGCTTGTCAGGTTCCAGCAATCAGCCCCAGCATTTT.